This entry features one T cell receptor beta chain sequence. CD25-based Treg depletion was applied to purified naive CD4+ T cells. TCRdb reprocessed the 5' RACE reads with MiXCR, giving one entry per CDR3 protein. The sample includes 5,500 to 8,500 distinct CDR3 sequences, approximately 52% seen only once; the top ten take 2.5% to 3.5%. The CDR3 contains 13 residues. The V end was cut by 3 bases, the J end by 5 bases, with 8 bases between. The germline gives CDR1 MNHEY, CDR2 SMNVEV (reference sequence). Material for sequencing was naive CD4+ T cells sorted from a lymph node. Subset described: naive CD4+ T cells, CD4+CD45RA+CD25-. The TCR comes from a female donor with breast cancer. The chain couples TRBV27 to TRBJ2-1; D is uncertain. CDR3 protein: CASSFASHNEQFF. CDR3 nucleotides: TGTGCCAGCAGTTTCGCGTCCCACAATGAGCAGTTCTTC.